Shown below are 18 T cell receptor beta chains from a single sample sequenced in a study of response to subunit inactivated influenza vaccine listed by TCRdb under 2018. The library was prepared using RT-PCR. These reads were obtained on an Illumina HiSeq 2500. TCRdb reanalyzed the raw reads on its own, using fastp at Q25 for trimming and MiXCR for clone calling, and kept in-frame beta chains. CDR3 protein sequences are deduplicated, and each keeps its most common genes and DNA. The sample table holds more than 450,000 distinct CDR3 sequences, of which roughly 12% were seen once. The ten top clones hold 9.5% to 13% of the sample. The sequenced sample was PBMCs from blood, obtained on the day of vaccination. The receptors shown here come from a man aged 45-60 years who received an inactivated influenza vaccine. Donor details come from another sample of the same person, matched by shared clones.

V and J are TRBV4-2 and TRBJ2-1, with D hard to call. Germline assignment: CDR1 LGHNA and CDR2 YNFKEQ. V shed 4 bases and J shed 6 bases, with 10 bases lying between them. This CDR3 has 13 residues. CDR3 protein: CASSPASSNEQFF. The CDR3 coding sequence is TGTGCCAGCAGCCCGGCTAGTTCCAATGAGCAGTTCTTC.

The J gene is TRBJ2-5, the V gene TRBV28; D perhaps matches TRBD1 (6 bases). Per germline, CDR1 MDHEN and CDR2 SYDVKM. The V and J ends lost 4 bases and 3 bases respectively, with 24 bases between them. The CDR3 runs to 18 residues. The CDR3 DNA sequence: TGTGCCAGCAGTTACCTGACAGGAGGCCAGAGGATGGAAGAGACCCAGTACTTC. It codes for CASSYLTGGQRMEETQYF.

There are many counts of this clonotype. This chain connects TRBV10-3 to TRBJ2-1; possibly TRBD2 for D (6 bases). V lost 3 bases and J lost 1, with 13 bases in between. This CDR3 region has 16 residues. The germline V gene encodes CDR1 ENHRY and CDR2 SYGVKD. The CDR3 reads CAISEGDSPSYNEQFF. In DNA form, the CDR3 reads TGTGCCATCAGTGAAGGGGACTCGCCTTCCTACAATGAGCAGTTCTTC.

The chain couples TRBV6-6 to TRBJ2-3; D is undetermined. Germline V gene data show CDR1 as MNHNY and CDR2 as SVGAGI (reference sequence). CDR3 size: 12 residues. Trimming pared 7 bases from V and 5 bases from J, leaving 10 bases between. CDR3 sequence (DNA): TGTGCCAGCACCAAGACGGGAGATACGCAGTATTTT. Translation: CASTKTGDTQYF.

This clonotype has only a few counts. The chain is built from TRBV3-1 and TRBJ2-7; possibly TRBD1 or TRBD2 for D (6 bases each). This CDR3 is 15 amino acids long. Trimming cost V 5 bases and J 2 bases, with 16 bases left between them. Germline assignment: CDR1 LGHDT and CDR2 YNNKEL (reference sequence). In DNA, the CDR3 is TGTGCCAGCAGCGAGGTGGGGGGCGCACCCTACGAGCAGTACTTC. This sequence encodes CASSEVGGAPYEQYF.

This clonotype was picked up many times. Here the CDR3 DNA reads TGTGCCAGCAGCGTCGACGGAAGAGAACTCCACTTT. It encodes CASSVDGRELHF. The rearrangement joins TRBV7-2 to TRBJ1-6; no clear D. CDR1 and CDR2 from the germline V gene are SGHTA and FQGNSA. Trimming removed 5 bases from V and 16 bases from J, with 15 bases in between. The CDR3 contains 12 residues. Combining the CDR3 with reference TRBV7-2 and TRBJ1-6 gives the whole variable domain GAGVSQSPSNKVTEKGKDVELRCDPISGHTALYWYRQSLGQGLEFLIYFQGNSAPDKSGLPSDRFSAERTGGSVSTLTIQRTQQEDSAVYLCASSVDGRELHFGNGTRLTVT.

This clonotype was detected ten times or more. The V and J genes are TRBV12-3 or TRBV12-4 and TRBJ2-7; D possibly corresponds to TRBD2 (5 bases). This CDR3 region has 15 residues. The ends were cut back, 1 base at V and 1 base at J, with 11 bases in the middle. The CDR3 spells CASSLVGGLSYEQYF. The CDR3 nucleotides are TGTGCCAGCAGTTTAGTCGGCGGGCTGTCCTACGAGCAGTACTTC.

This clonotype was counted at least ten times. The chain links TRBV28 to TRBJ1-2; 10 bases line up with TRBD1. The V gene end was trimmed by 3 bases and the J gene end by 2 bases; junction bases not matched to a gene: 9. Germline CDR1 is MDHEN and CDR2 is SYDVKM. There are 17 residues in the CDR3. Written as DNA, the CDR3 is TGTGCCAGCAGTTTCGCGAGGGACAGGGGATTCAACTATGGCTACACCTTC. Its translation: CASSFARDRGFNYGYTF.

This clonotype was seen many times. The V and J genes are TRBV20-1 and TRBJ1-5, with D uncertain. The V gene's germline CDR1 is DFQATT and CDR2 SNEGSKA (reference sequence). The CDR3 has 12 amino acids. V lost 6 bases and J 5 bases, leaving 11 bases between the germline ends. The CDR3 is CSAAVLDQPQHF. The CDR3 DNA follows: TGCAGTGCGGCAGTCTTGGATCAGCCCCAGCATTTT.

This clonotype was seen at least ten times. This chain's CDR3 is CASSLHQPQHF. DNA for the CDR3: TGTGCCAGCAGTTTGCATCAGCCCCAGCATTTT. The chain links TRBV28 to TRBJ1-5; no reliable D call. Germline V gene data show CDR1 as MDHEN and CDR2 as SYDVKM. This CDR3 has 11 residues. With 3 bases removed from V and 5 bases from J, the gap between germline ends came to 2 bases.

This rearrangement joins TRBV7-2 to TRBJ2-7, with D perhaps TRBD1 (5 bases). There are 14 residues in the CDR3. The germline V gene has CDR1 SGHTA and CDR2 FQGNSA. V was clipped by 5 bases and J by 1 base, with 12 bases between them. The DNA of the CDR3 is TGTGCCAGCAGCCGTACTCAGGGTTCCTACGAGCAGTACTTC. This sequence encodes CASSRTQGSYEQYF.

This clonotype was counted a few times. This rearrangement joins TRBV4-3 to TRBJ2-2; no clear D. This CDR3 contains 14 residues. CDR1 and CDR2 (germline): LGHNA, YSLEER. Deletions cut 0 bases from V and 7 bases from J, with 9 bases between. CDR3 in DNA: TGCGCCAGCAGCCAAGATCTTGAGTACGGGGAGCTGTTTTTT. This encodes CASSQDLEYGELFF.

The CDR3 here is CASSGARGLINEQFF. The CDR3 DNA reads TGTGCCAGCAGTGGTGCCAGGGGGTTAATCAATGAGCAGTTCTTC. V is TRBV2 and J is TRBJ2-1; 7 bases agree with TRBD1. Germline V gene lookup returns CDR1 SNHLY and CDR2 FYNNEI. J was trimmed by 6 bases and V by 4 bases; bases with no gene match: 9. The CDR3 is made up of 15 amino acids.

The CDR3 DNA follows: TGTGCTAGCGGTTTATGGGGGGGACAAGAGACCCAGTACTTC. Translated, it gives CASGLWGGQETQYF. The chain links TRBV7-7 to TRBJ2-5; 7 bases line up with TRBD2. CDR1 and CDR2 from the germline V gene are SSHAT and FNYEAQ (reference sequence). The CDR3 has 14 residues.

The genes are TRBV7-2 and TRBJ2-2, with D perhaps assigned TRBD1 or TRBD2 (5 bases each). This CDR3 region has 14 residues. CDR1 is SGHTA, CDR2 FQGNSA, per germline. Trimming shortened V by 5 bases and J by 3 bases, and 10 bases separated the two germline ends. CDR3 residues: CASSRGAYTGELFF. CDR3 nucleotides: TGTGCCAGCAGCCGGGGCGCGTACACCGGGGAGCTGTTTTTT.

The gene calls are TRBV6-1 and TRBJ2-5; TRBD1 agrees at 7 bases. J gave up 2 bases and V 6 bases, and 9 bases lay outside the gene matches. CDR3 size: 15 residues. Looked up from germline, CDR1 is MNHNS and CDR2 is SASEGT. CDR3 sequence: CASRPLMGQQETQYF. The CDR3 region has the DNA TGTGCCAGCAGGCCTTTGATGGGACAGCAAGAGACCCAGTACTTC.

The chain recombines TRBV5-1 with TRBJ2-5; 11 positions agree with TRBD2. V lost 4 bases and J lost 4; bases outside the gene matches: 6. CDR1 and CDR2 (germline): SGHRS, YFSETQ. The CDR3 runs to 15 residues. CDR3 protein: CASSMITSGGETQYF. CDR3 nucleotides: TGCGCCAGCAGCATGATCACTAGCGGGGGAGAGACCCAGTACTTC.

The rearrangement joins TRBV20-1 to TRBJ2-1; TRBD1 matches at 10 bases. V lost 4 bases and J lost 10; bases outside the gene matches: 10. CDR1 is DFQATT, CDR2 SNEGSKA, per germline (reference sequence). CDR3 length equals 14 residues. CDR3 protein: CSAKPGQGSREQFF. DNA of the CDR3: TGCAGTGCTAAGCCGGGACAGGGGTCGCGGGAGCAGTTCTTC.